The source of this T cell receptor beta chain is a study of blood T cell repertoires in COVID-19. Turning to the study itself: The United States, Italy and Spain provided the acute and convalescent COVID-19 samples. T cells, B-cell-depleted T cells, or PBMCs supplied cDNA or gDNA.

Assay used: immunoSEQ multiplex PCR; TCRdb lists only in-frame clones, some missing. The table includes about half a million clones, approximately 83% detected once. This CDR3 region has 16 residues. Per germline, CDR1 SGHAT and CDR2 FQNNGV. Trimming shortened V by 5 bases and J by 5 bases, and 18 bases separated the two germline ends. Specimen: peripheral blood. The chain uses TRBV11-2 and TRBJ2-2; D is unclear. The origin of this receptor is a human donor in a cohort sampled during active COVID-19. As DNA, the CDR3 is TGTGCCAGCAGCCAGACCGTAACCCCGCGGACCGGGGAGCTGTTTTTT. This encodes CASSQTVTPRTGELFF.